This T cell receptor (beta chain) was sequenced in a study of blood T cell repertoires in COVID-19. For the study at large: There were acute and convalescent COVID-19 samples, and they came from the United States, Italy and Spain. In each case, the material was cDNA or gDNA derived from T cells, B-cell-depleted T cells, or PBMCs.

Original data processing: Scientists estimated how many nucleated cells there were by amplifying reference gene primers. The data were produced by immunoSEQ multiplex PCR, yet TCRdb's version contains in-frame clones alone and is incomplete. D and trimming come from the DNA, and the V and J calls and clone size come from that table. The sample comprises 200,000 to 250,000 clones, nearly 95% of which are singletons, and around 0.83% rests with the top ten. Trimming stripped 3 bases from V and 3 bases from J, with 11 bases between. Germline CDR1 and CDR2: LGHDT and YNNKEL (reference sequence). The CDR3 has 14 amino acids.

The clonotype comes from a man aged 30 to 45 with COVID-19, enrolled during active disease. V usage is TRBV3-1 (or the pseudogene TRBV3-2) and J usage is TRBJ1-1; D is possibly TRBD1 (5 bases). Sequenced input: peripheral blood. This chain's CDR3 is CASSHHTGDTEAFF. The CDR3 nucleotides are TGTGCCAGCAGCCACCACACAGGCGACACTGAAGCTTTCTTT.